Listed below are T cell receptor beta chains from one sample, sequenced in a study of blood T cell repertoires in COVID-19. Clones were sequenced by immunoSEQ multiplex PCR, and TCRdb holds only the in-frame ones, with some missing. The sample has 150,000 to 200,000 clones, 80% to 85% seen once. Sequencing input: peripheral blood. The receptors were gathered from a woman aged 25 to 39 with acute or convalescent COVID-19. The CDR3 runs from the conserved cysteine through the conserved F or W. Fields, in order: D gene, J gene, clone size, V gene, CDR3 protein, CDR3 DNA. D genes are given only for firm matches. Clone size is not always given. Where it is, it says once, few, many or a class for expanded clones.

NA | TRBJ1-1 | NA | TRBV5-1 | CASSLVRAAEAFF | TGCGCCAGCAGCTTGGTCAGGGCTGCTGAAGCTTTCTTT
NA | TRBJ1-2 | NA | TRBV30 | CASKTATRSNYGYTF | TGTGCCTCTAAAACTGCCACGAGATCTAACTATGGCTACACCTTC
TRBD1 | TRBJ2-7 | NA | TRBV28 | CASSLIRQGREQYF | TGTGCCAGCAGTTTAATACGACAGGGGAGGGAGCAGTACTTC
NA | TRBJ2-4 | NA | TRBV24-1 | CATSDPKAKNIQYF | TGTGCCACCAGTGACCCCAAAGCCAAAAACATTCAGTACTTC
TRBD1 | TRBJ1-2 | NA | TRBV9 | CASTTGGGTYGYTF | TGTGCCAGCACCACGGGAGGGGGCACCTATGGCTACACCTTC
NA | TRBJ1-2 | NA | TRBV10-2 | CASSEGGRNYGYTF | TGCGCCAGCAGTGAGGGAGGGCGGAACTATGGCTACACCTTC
TRBD1 | TRBJ2-7 | NA | TRBV7-9 | CASSGMGQPPYEQYF | TGTGCCAGCAGCGGAATGGGACAGCCGCCCTACGAGCAGTACTTC
TRBD1 | TRBJ2-2 | NA | TRBV4-2 | CASSQDRGQGYAGELFF | TGTGCCAGCAGCCAAGATAGGGGACAGGGTTACGCCGGGGAGCTGTTTTTT
NA | TRBJ2-5 | NA | TRBV7-3 | CASSPFAGDQETQYF | TGTGCCAGCAGCCCCTTTGCCGGGGATCAAGAGACCCAGTACTTC
NA | TRBJ1-1 | once | TRBV7-2 | CASSLVVGLRNTEAFF | TGTGCCAGCAGCTTAGTGGTTGGGCTCCGGAACACTGAAGCTTTCTTT
NA | TRBJ1-1 | NA | TRBV6-2/TRBV6-3 | CASSRLQGNTEAFF | TGTGCCAGCAGTCGACTTCAGGGGAACACTGAAGCTTTCTTT
TRBD1 | TRBJ2-7 | once | TRBV15 | CATSLDRGYEQYF | TGTGCCACCAGTTTGGACAGGGGCTACGAGCAGTACTTC
NA | TRBJ2-5 | NA | TRBV30 | CAWTTRETQYF | TGTGCCTGGACCACCAGGGAGACCCAGTACTTC
TRBD2 | TRBJ2-2 | once | TRBV12-5 | CASGLSSGPTGELFF | TGTGCTAGTGGTTTGTCTAGCGGGCCCACCGGGGAGCTGTTTTTT
TRBD1 | TRBJ1-4 | once | TRBV27 | CASRDEGQGEKLFF | TGTGCCAGCAGGGACGAGGGACAGGGGGAAAAACTGTTTTTT
NA | TRBJ2-3 | NA | TRBV9 | CASSSKAGGTDTQYF | TGTGCCAGCAGCTCAAAAGCGGGTGGGACAGATACGCAGTATTTT
TRBD1 | TRBJ1-2 | NA | TRBV6-4 | CASSDSSQGAFGYTF | TGTGCCAGCAGTGACTCGAGTCAGGGGGCTTTTGGCTACACCTTC
NA | TRBJ2-7 | NA | TRBV19 | CASSIGGQEQYF | TGTGCCAGTAGTATAGGGGGCCAAGAGCAGTACTTC
NA | TRBJ1-2 | NA | TRBV19 | CASSIDREDSINYGYTF | TGTGCCAGTAGTATAGATCGTGAGGACAGTATCAACTATGGCTACACCTTC
NA | TRBJ1-2 | NA | TRBV28 | CAITALGERGGYTF | TGTGCCATCACCGCTCTCGGGGAGCGGGGTGGCTACACCTTC
TRBD1 | TRBJ1-5 | NA | TRBV2 | CASNGGTGGDQPQHF | TGTGCCAGCAATGGAGGGACAGGGGGCGATCAGCCCCAGCATTTT
NA | TRBJ2-5 | NA | TRBV7-2 | CASSLERRPNEGETQYF | TGTGCCAGCAGCTTAGAACGAAGACCGAACGAGGGAGAGACCCAGTACTTC
NA | TRBJ2-7 | NA | TRBV5-1 | CASSPPGQGTYEQYF | TGCGCCAGCAGCCCTCCTGGCCAGGGGACCTACGAGCAGTACTTC
TRBD1 | TRBJ2-7 | NA | TRBV29-1 | CSGIGQGSYEQYF | TGCAGCGGAATAGGACAGGGTTCCTACGAGCAGTACTTC
TRBD1 | TRBJ1-2 | few | TRBV14 | CASSLIQGALSGYTF | TGTGCCAGCAGCCTGATACAGGGGGCTTTAAGTGGCTACACCTTC
NA | TRBJ1-3 | few | TRBV6-6 | CASSYPPGASGNTIYF | TGTGCCAGCAGTTACCCCCCCGGAGCTTCTGGAAACACCATATATTTT
NA | TRBJ2-1 | NA | TRBV12-3/TRBV12-4 | CASSDRNLQFF | TGTGCCAGCAGCGACAGAAACCTCCAGTTCTTC
NA | TRBJ1-6 | once | TRBV14 | CASSQVGNSPLHF | TGTGCCAGCAGCCAAGTCGGGAATTCACCCCTCCACTTT
TRBD1 | TRBJ2-1 | NA | TRBV9 | CASSGGQVQEQFF | TGTGCCAGCAGCGGCGGACAGGTCCAGGAGCAGTTCTTC
TRBD1 | TRBJ1-6 | NA | TRBV5-6 | CASNNRGSSPLHF | TGTGCCAGCAATAACAGGGGAAGTTCACCCCTCCACTTT
NA | TRBJ2-2 | NA | TRBV7-2 | CASSPYTAGTTGELFF | TGTGCCAGCAGCCCATACACGGCGGGGACCACCGGGGAGCTGTTTTTT
TRBD1 | TRBJ2-1 | NA | TRBV7-9 | CASSSADRGNPREQFF | TGTGCCAGCAGCTCGGCGGACAGGGGGAACCCCCGGGAGCAGTTCTTC
NA | TRBJ1-5 | NA | TRBV28 | CASSEGSQPQHF | TGTGCCAGCAGTGAGGGTTCCCAGCCCCAGCATTTT
NA | TRBJ1-3 | NA | TRBV19 | CASSEGGGNTIYF | TGTGCCAGTAGTGAGGGAGGAGGAAACACCATATATTTT
TRBD1 | TRBJ1-2 | few | TRBV3-1/TRBV3-2 | CASTTGGRHGYTF | TGTGCCAGCACGACAGGGGGCAGGCATGGCTACACCTTC
NA | TRBJ1-1 | NA | TRBV6-2/TRBV6-3 | CASRQGLLGAFF | TGTGCCAGCCGCCAAGGACTTTTGGGGGCTTTCTTT
NA | TRBJ2-3 | NA | TRBV19 | CASSARVSSTDTQYF | TGTGCCAGTAGTGCGAGGGTGTCCAGCACAGATACGCAGTATTTT
TRBD1 | TRBJ1-4 | NA | TRBV6-6 | CASSKTGAHEKLFF | TGTGCCAGCAGTAAGACAGGGGCCCATGAAAAACTGTTTTTT